This record concerns one T cell receptor beta chain sequence. Its antigen specificity is not known. Base qualities are not at hand, and no much larger clone is one base apart. The protocol used for the library was RT-PCR. Instrument on record: Illumina HiSeq 2500. In TCRdb, the public reads were trimmed at Q25 with fastp and aligned with MiXCR, with productive beta chains retained. Rows are combined by CDR3 protein, so each entry shows the most common genes and DNA. The sample data list 800,000 to 1,000,000 distinct CDR3 sequences, and less than 25% of these were observed just once. Jointly, the top ten make up approximately 10% of the sample. The data belong to a study of response to subunit inactivated influenza vaccine (dated by TCRdb to the late 2010s). Broadly, across the study: Deep quantitative profiling of the T cell receptor repertoire was used in the study to follow responses to a trivalent subunit inactivated influenza vaccine.

V is cut back by 3 bases and J by 5 bases, with 7 bases in the junction unmatched. As encoded in the germline V gene, CDR1 is KGHDR while CDR2 is SFDVKD. The CDR3 measures 15 amino acids from cysteine to phenylalanine. CDR3 DNA only is kept here, 45 bases in frame from base 1. What the research found in general, with its limitations: It was suggested by the authors that each seasonal influenza vaccination may recruit only a limited number of new T cells.

The source material was PBMCs from blood, sampled approximately 5 days after vaccination. Recombination joined TRBV24-1 with TRBJ2-3, and TRBD1 aligns with 7 junction nucleotides. The receptor comes from a man between 50 and 59 years old who received an inactivated influenza vaccine. Donor details come from another sample of the same person, matched by shared clones. Read as DNA, the sequence is TGTGCCACCAGTGATCTTCCGGGACAGCTAGATACGCAGTATTTT. It specifies CATSDLPGQLDTQYF.